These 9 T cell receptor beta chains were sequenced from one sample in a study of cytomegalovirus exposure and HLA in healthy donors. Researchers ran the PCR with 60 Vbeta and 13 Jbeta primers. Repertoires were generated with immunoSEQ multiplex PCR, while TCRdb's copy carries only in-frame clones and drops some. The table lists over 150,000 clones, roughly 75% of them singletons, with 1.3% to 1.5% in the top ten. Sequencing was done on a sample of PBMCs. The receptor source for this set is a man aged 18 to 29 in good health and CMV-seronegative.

The CDR3 region has the DNA TGTGCCACGACGACAGAGGCTGGGAACCAGCCCCAGCATTTT. Translating it yields CATTTEAGNQPQHF. The gene calls are TRBV10-3 and TRBJ1-5; TRBD1 is a possible D gene (5 bases). CDR1 is ENHRY, CDR2 SYGVKD, per germline. The CDR3 is 14 amino acids. V was shortened by 10 bases and J by 7 bases, with 20 bases between the two germline ends.

The DNA of the CDR3 is TGTGCCAGCAGCCACAAAGAGGGCTCCTACAATGAGCAGTTCTTC. Its protein is CASSHKEGSYNEQFF. J is TRBJ2-1 and V is TRBV6-5; D possibly corresponds to TRBD2 (5 bases). The V end lost 6 bases, the J end lost 0 bases, and 12 bases lay between the germline ends. Per germline, CDR1 MNHEY and CDR2 SVGAGI. The CDR3 contains 15 residues.

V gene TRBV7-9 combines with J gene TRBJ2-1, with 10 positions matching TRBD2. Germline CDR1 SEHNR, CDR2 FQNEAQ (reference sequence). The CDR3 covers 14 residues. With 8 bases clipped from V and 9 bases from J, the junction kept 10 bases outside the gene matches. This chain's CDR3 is CASLPSGGGGEQFF. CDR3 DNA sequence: TGTGCCAGCCTCCCTAGCGGGGGTGGGGGTGAGCAGTTCTTC. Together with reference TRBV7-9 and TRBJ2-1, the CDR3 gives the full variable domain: DTGVSQNPRHKITKRGQNVTFRCDPISEHNRLYWYRQTLGQGPEFLTYFQNEAQLEKSRLLSDRFSAERPKGSFSTLEIQRTEQGDSAMYLCASLPSGGGGEQFFGPGTRLTVL.

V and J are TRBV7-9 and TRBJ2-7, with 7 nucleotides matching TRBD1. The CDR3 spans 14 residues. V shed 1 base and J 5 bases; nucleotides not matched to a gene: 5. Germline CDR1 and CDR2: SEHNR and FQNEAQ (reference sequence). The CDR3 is CASSLEGGGHEQYF. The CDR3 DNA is TGTGCCAGCAGCTTAGAAGGGGGCGGGCACGAGCAGTACTTC.

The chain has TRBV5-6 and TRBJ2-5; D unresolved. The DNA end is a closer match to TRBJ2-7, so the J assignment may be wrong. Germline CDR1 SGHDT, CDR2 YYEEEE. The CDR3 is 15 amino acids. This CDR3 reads CASSLAHLVPYEQYF. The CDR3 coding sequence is TGTGCCAGCAGCTTGGCCCACCTAGTACCCTACGAGCAGTACTTC.

For the CDR3, the DNA is TGTGCCAGCAGTGACACAGGGAAGGGGTCAGATACGCAGTATTTT. Protein sequence: CASSDTGKGSDTQYF. The chain joins TRBV2 to TRBJ2-3, with D possibly matching TRBD1 (6 bases). Trimming shortened V by 3 bases and J by 4 bases, and 14 bases separated the two germline ends. CDR1 is SNHLY and CDR2 is FYNNEI in the germline V gene. The CDR3 is 15 residues long.

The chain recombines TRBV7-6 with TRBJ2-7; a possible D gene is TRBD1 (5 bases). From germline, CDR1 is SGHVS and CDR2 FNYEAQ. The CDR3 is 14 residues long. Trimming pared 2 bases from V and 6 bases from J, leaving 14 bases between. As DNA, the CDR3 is TGTGCCAGCAGCTTAATGGGCAGGGAAGGCGAGCAGTACTTC. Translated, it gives CASSLMGREGEQYF.

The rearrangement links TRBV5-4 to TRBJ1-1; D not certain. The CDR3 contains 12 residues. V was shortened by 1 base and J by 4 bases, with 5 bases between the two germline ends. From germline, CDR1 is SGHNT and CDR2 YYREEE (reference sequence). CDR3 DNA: TGTGCCAGCAGCTTGAGAGGCACTGAAGCTTTCTTT. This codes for CASSLRGTEAFF.

The CDR3 protein is CASSPRPDYGYTF. The CDR3 coding sequence is TGTGCCAGTAGCCCACGTCCGGACTATGGCTACACCTTC. The J gene is TRBJ1-2, the V gene TRBV19; D unresolved. Trimming removed 6 bases at V and 3 bases at J, with 11 bases between. The germline V gene encodes CDR1 LNHDA and CDR2 SQIVND (reference sequence). The CDR3 covers 13 residues.